This TCR beta chain was recorded in a study of regulatory T cells in long-lasting Graves disease. The time point was: persistent/refractory GD, antithyroid drugs over 5 years with positive TRAb. RNA isolated from PBMCs was used to make the TCR library. This CDR3 region has 13 residues. The germline CDR1 and CDR2 sequences are MNHEY and SVGEGT. The J segment lost 6 bases and the V segment lost 5 bases, leaving 4 bases of the junction unmatched. As regards this clonotype: Its antigen is unknown.

Study conclusions and caveats: Between persistent patients, about 2,700 public clonotypes were shared, exceeding the approximately 900 shared between new patients. With persistent disease, TRBV28, TRBJ1-2 and TRBJ2-5 were the favored segments.

iRepertoire HTBI primers and Arm-PCR of CDR3 regions built TCR beta libraries. TCRdb called the multiplex PCR reads again in MiXCR, with one record for every CDR3 protein. The sample lists 400,000 or so distinct CDR3 sequences, about a quarter occurring once. This clonotype was sampled from a female donor with Graves disease. The genes are TRBV6-2 or TRBV6-3 and TRBJ2-7; 10 bases are a match to TRBD1. Here the sequenced sample was peripheral blood mononuclear cells (PBMCs), taken when the disease was refractory, from a patient treated with antithyroid drugs. The CDR3 region is CASSRDRGFEQYF. CDR3 in DNA: TGTGCCAGCAGTCGGGACAGGGGTTTCGAGCAGTACTTC.